Below are 5 T cell receptor beta chains sequenced from a single sample in a study of T cell responses to AZD1222 COVID-19 vaccine. Only in-frame clones appear in the TCRdb table, and some are missing; sequencing was by immunoSEQ multiplex PCR. Here the sample spans around 97,000 clones, around 91% being singletons. The sequenced sample was peripheral blood, obtained on day 0 of AZD1222 vaccination. Receptor source: an adult in good health.

The V call is TRBV11-2, the J call TRBJ1-1; weak D call: TRBD1 (5 bases). Germline V gene sequence: CDR1 SGHAT, CDR2 FQNNGV. Trimming pared 5 bases from V and 2 bases from J, leaving 18 bases between. This CDR3 region has 16 residues. As DNA, the CDR3 is TGTGCCAGCAGCCTCAGAGTAGAGAGGGGCAACACTGAAGCTTTCTTT. Translation: CASSLRVERGNTEAFF.

This rearrangement joins TRBV11-3 to TRBJ2-2; no clear D gene. Trimming pared 9 bases from V and 3 bases from J, leaving 11 bases between. Germline V CDR1 and CDR2: SGHNT, YENEEA. The CDR3 has 13 amino acids. In DNA, the CDR3 is TGTGCCAGTTCACATGGCGACACCGGGGAGCTGTTTTTT. Residues: CASSHGDTGELFF.

The V and J genes are TRBV5-4 and TRBJ2-5, with 8 bases aligning to TRBD1. In germline, CDR1 is SGHNT, CDR2 YYREEE (reference sequence). After removal of 0 bases from V and 1 base from J, the junction contained 2 bases not matched to a gene. CDR3 length equals 15 residues. CDR3: CASSLAGTGQETQYF. The CDR3, as DNA: TGTGCCAGCAGCTTGGCGGGGACAGGCCAAGAGACCCAGTACTTC.

J is TRBJ2-7 and V is TRBV25-1; no clear D gene. The CDR3 spans 11 residues. V lost 4 bases to trimming and J lost 7 bases, with 8 bases between them. Germline V gene data show CDR1 as MGHDK and CDR2 as SYGVNS. The CDR3 protein is CASSGLREQYF. In nucleotides, the CDR3 is TGTGCCAGCAGTGGTCTTCGGGAGCAGTACTTC.

The chain combines TRBV7-3 with TRBJ2-7; D is possibly TRBD2 (5 bases). The germline V gene has CDR1 SGHTA and CDR2 FQGTGA. V lost 5 bases, J lost 0 bases, and 14 bases lay in between. This CDR3 is built from 15 residues. The CDR3 region has the DNA TGTGCCAGCAGCCCCTCCGCGGACTCCTCCTACGAGCAGTACTTC. Its protein product is CASSPSADSSYEQYF.